This TCR beta chain was found in a study of blood T cell repertoires in COVID-19. Only in-frame clones appear in the TCRdb table, and some are missing; sequencing was by immunoSEQ multiplex PCR. The table has 25,000 to 35,000 clones, roughly 87% seen once. The sequence was obtained from a man aged 60 to 75 with COVID-19, enrolled during active disease. Sequencing input: peripheral blood.

CDR3 protein: CASSPPRIRLASSYNEQFF. The DNA of the CDR3 is TGTGCCAGCAGCCCACCAAGGATAAGACTAGCGAGCTCCTACAATGAGCAGTTCTTC. This chain uses TRBV7-9 with TRBJ2-1, with 8 bases matching TRBD2. The J segment lost 0 bases and the V segment lost 5 bases, leaving 15 bases of the junction unmatched. Germline values: CDR1 SEHNR, CDR2 FQNEAQ (reference sequence). The CDR3 runs 19 residues.